The rows below give T cell receptor beta chains drawn from one sample of a study of blood T cell repertoires in COVID-19. Clones were sequenced by immunoSEQ multiplex PCR, and TCRdb holds only the in-frame ones, with some missing. The table includes some 200,000 clones, around four fifths detected once. The sample comprised peripheral blood. All receptors derive from a woman aged 60-70 years who had recovered from COVID-19. Each CDR3 is given with its conserved first and last residue. A D gene is named only where the DNA matches it firmly. Rows may omit the clone size; those that give it use once, few, many or a size class.

CDR3: CATSDPGQGGNEQFF
DNA: TGTGCCACCAGTGATCCGGGACAGGGGGGGAATGAGCAGTTCTTC
J: TRBJ2-1
V: TRBV24-1
size: -
length: 15
D: TRBD1

CDR3: CASGAAGTSLLANYGYTF
DNA: TGTGCCAGCGGGGCGGCAGGCACCTCCTTGTTAGCTAACTATGGCTACACCTTC
J: TRBJ1-2
V: TRBV11-2
size: -
length: 18
D: -

CDR3: CASSYRGAGNIQYF
DNA: TGTGCCAGCAGTTACCGGGGTGCTGGGAACATTCAGTACTTC
J: TRBJ2-4
V: TRBV6-2/TRBV6-3
size: once
length: 14
D: -

CDR3: CASSRGTGTDTQYF
DNA: TGTGCCAGCAGTCGGGGGACAGGAACAGATACGCAGTATTTT
J: TRBJ2-3
V: TRBV6-2/TRBV6-3
size: -
length: 14
D: TRBD1

CDR3: CAWSGLQGAVGETQYF
DNA: TGTGCCTGGAGCGGACTCCAGGGGGCTGTGGGGGAGACCCAGTACTTC
J: TRBJ2-5
V: TRBV30
size: -
length: 16
D: TRBD1

CDR3: CASRTNPGGVADTQYF
DNA: TGTGCCAGCAGAACAAACCCAGGGGGCGTCGCAGATACGCAGTATTTT
J: TRBJ2-3
V: TRBV5-5
size: -
length: 16
D: TRBD1

CDR3: CANLPSGTGGSPLHF
DNA: TGTGCCAACCTACCGTCCGGGACAGGAGGCTCACCCCTCCACTTT
J: TRBJ1-6
V: TRBV5-8
size: -
length: 15
D: TRBD1

CDR3: CASSIPGTGVEAFF
DNA: TGTGCCAGCAGCATTCCCGGGACAGGGGTCGAAGCTTTCTTT
J: TRBJ1-1
V: TRBV5-5
size: -
length: 14
D: TRBD1

CDR3: CASSLDRGSNYGYTF
DNA: TGTGCCAGCAGCCTAGACAGGGGGTCTAACTATGGCTACACCTTC
J: TRBJ1-2
V: TRBV9
size: -
length: 15
D: TRBD1

CDR3: CASSQATRGGMGQFF
DNA: TGTGCCAGCAGCCAAGCTACGCGGGGGGGCATGGGGCAGTTCTTC
J: TRBJ2-1
V: TRBV4-2
size: -
length: 15
D: TRBD2

CDR3: CAWSVQRGGAYEQFF
DNA: TGTGCCTGGAGTGTACAGCGGGGGGGCGCTTATGAGCAGTTCTTC
J: TRBJ2-1
V: TRBV30
size: -
length: 15
D: TRBD2

CDR3: CASSQARNYGYTF
DNA: TGTGCCAGCAGCCAAGCCAGAAACTATGGCTACACCTTC
J: TRBJ1-2
V: TRBV14
size: -
length: 13
D: -

CDR3: CASSLWTEGYEQYF
DNA: TGTGCCAGCAGTTTATGGACAGAAGGCTACGAGCAGTACTTC
J: TRBJ2-7
V: TRBV28
size: -
length: 14
D: -

CDR3: CASSPRGGGVADEQFF
DNA: TGTGCCAGCAGCCCTAGGGGAGGGGGGGTTGCGGATGAGCAGTTCTTC
J: TRBJ2-1
V: TRBV11-3
size: -
length: 16
D: -

CDR3: CASSYTDRSEQYF
DNA: TGTGCCAGCAGCTATACGGACAGATCCGAGCAGTACTTC
J: TRBJ2-7
V: TRBV6-5
size: -
length: 13
D: -

CDR3: CASSPGEGAMGEQYF
DNA: TGTGCCAGCAGCCCAGGCGAGGGGGCAATGGGCGAGCAGTACTTC
J: TRBJ2-7
V: TRBV3-1/TRBV3-2
size: -
length: 15
D: TRBD1

CDR3: CASSKEGFANQYQETQYF
DNA: TGTGCCAGCAGCAAGGAGGGGTTCGCTAACCAGTACCAAGAGACCCAGTACTTC
J: TRBJ2-5
V: TRBV5-6
size: -
length: 18
D: -

CDR3: CASSLYRGDYGYTF
DNA: TGTGCCAGCAGCTTGTACAGGGGTGACTATGGCTACACCTTC
J: TRBJ1-2
V: TRBV5-8
size: -
length: 14
D: TRBD1

CDR3: CASSDPGTGGYEQYF
DNA: TGTGCCAGCAGTGACCCAGGGACAGGGGGCTACGAGCAGTACTTC
J: TRBJ2-7
V: TRBV6-1
size: -
length: 15
D: TRBD1

CDR3: CASSPGGGSSYNEQFF
DNA: TGTGCCAGCAGCCCTGGGGGGGGGAGCTCCTACAATGAGCAGTTCTTC
J: TRBJ2-1
V: TRBV9
size: -
length: 16
D: TRBD2

CDR3: CASSETMEGIQETQYF
DNA: TGTGCCAGCAGTGAAACTATGGAAGGAATCCAAGAGACCCAGTACTTC
J: TRBJ2-5
V: TRBV2
size: -
length: 16
D: -

CDR3: CASSSRAGGLVNNQPQHF
DNA: TGTGCCAGCAGCTCCCGGGCCGGGGGGCTAGTGAACAATCAGCCCCAGCATTTT
J: TRBJ1-5
V: TRBV7-2
size: -
length: 18
D: -

CDR3: CASSPTAGGWFF
DNA: TGTGCCAGCAGCCCCACGGCGGGGGGGTGGTTCTTC
J: TRBJ2-1
V: TRBV7-2
size: -
length: 12
D: TRBD2

CDR3: CASSTYRSHGYTF
DNA: TGTGCCAGCAGCACCTACAGGTCGCATGGCTACACCTTC
J: TRBJ1-2
V: TRBV7-8
size: -
length: 13
D: -

CDR3: CASSLSGGGGYTF
DNA: TGTGCCAGCAGCTTGTCAGGGGGAGGTGGCTACACCTTC
J: TRBJ1-2
V: TRBV5-6
size: -
length: 13
D: TRBD1

CDR3: CASSLAGRTDTQYF
DNA: TGCGCCAGCAGCTTGGCGGGTCGCACAGATACGCAGTATTTT
J: TRBJ2-3
V: TRBV5-1
size: -
length: 14
D: -

CDR3: CASSRDRGAEQYF
DNA: TGTGCCAGTAGCCGGGACAGGGGCGCCGAGCAGTACTTC
J: TRBJ2-7
V: TRBV19
size: -
length: 13
D: TRBD1

CDR3: CASVGNTEAFF
DNA: TGTGCCAGCGTCGGGAACACTGAAGCTTTCTTT
J: TRBJ1-1
V: TRBV25-1
size: few
length: 11
D: -

CDR3: CAWRGRTGYGNTIYF
DNA: TGTGCCTGGAGGGGACGGACAGGGTACGGAAACACCATATATTTT
J: TRBJ1-3
V: TRBV30
size: -
length: 15
D: TRBD1

CDR3: CASRGRGSTDTQYF
DNA: TGTGCCAGCAGGGGGCGGGGAAGCACAGATACGCAGTATTTT
J: TRBJ2-3
V: TRBV5-4
size: -
length: 14
D: -

CDR3: CASSLSGGTSTDTQYF
DNA: TGTGCCAGCAGCCTGTCGGGGGGGACTAGCACAGATACGCAGTATTTT
J: TRBJ2-3
V: TRBV7-3
size: -
length: 16
D: TRBD2

CDR3: CASSLGQASYEQYF
DNA: TGCGCCAGCAGCTTGGGACAGGCTTCCTACGAGCAGTACTTC
J: TRBJ2-7
V: TRBV5-1
size: -
length: 14
D: -

CDR3: CASSLEPGQGNSPLHF
DNA: TGCGCCAGCAGCTTGGAACCGGGACAGGGAAATTCACCCCTCCACTTT
J: TRBJ1-6
V: TRBV5-1
size: -
length: 16
D: TRBD1

CDR3: CASSQATSGASTDTQYF
DNA: TGCGCCAGCAGCCAGGCGACAAGCGGGGCTAGCACAGATACGCAGTATTTT
J: TRBJ2-3
V: TRBV4-1
size: -
length: 17
D: TRBD2

CDR3: CASSWDRVGNTEAFF
DNA: TGCGCCAGCAGCTGGGACAGGGTCGGCAACACTGAAGCTTTCTTT
J: TRBJ1-1
V: TRBV5-1
size: -
length: 15
D: TRBD1

CDR3: CASSPLRGTNEQYF
DNA: TGTGCCAGCTCACCACTGAGGGGGACCAACGAGCAGTACTTC
J: TRBJ2-7
V: TRBV18
size: -
length: 14
D: -

CDR3: CASSPGQAEQYF
DNA: TGTGCCAGCTCACCAGGACAGGCGGAGCAGTACTTC
J: TRBJ2-7
V: TRBV18
size: -
length: 12
D: TRBD1

CDR3: CASSQPGTGKVRGYTF
DNA: TGCGCCAGCAGCCAGCCGGGGACAGGGAAAGTGCGTGGCTACACCTTC
J: TRBJ1-2
V: TRBV4-1
size: -
length: 16
D: TRBD1

CDR3: CASSLDRGYGYTF
DNA: TGTGCCAGCAGCTTAGACCGAGGCTATGGCTACACCTTC
J: TRBJ1-2
V: TRBV7-2
size: -
length: 13
D: -

CDR3: CASSFTPGTEAFF
DNA: TGTGCCAGCAGCTTCACCCCGGGAACTGAAGCTTTCTTT
J: TRBJ1-1
V: TRBV7-9
size: -
length: 13
D: -

CDR3: CAWRTGSWGQPQHF
DNA: TGTGCCTGGAGAACAGGGTCTTGGGGTCAGCCCCAGCATTTT
J: TRBJ1-5
V: TRBV30
size: -
length: 14
D: -

CDR3: CASTKTGETGDEQYF
DNA: TGTGCCAGTACCAAGACAGGGGAGACCGGGGACGAGCAGTACTTC
J: TRBJ2-7
V: TRBV19
size: -
length: 15
D: TRBD1

CDR3: CASSVEGRGSYNEQFF
DNA: TGTGCCAGCAGCGTAGAGGGCAGGGGATCCTACAATGAGCAGTTCTTC
J: TRBJ2-1
V: TRBV9
size: -
length: 16
D: -

CDR3: CASSHTLAGGYNEQFF
DNA: TGTGCCAGCAGCCACACACTAGCGGGGGGATACAATGAGCAGTTCTTC
J: TRBJ2-1
V: TRBV3-1/TRBV3-2
size: -
length: 16
D: TRBD2

CDR3: CASSIGPGANTGELFF
DNA: TGTGCCAGTAGTATAGGCCCAGGCGCGAACACCGGGGAGCTGTTTTTT
J: TRBJ2-2
V: TRBV19
size: few
length: 16
D: -

CDR3: CASRRDRGRDYEQYF
DNA: TGTGCCAGCAGAAGAGACAGGGGTCGGGACTACGAGCAGTACTTC
J: TRBJ2-7
V: TRBV7-9
size: -
length: 15
D: TRBD1

CDR3: CASSFLLAGGIDTQYF
DNA: TGTGCCAGCAGCTTTTTACTAGCGGGGGGGATAGATACGCAGTATTTT
J: TRBJ2-3
V: TRBV5-6
size: -
length: 16
D: TRBD2

CDR3: CASTQTGGETQYF
DNA: TGTGCCAGCACCCAGACAGGGGGAGAGACCCAGTACTTC
J: TRBJ2-5
V: TRBV6-5
size: -
length: 13
D: TRBD1

CDR3: CASSIRGGGVGNQPQHF
DNA: TGTGCCAGTAGTATACGCGGGGGAGGAGTGGGCAATCAGCCCCAGCATTTT
J: TRBJ1-5
V: TRBV19
size: once
length: 17
D: -